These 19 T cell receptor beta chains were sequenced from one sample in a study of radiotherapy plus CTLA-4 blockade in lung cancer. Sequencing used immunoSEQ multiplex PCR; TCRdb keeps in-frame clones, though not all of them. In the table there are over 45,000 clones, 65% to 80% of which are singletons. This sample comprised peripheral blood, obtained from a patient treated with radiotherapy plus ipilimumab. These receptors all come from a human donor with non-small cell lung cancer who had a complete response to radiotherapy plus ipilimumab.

The CDR3 DNA sequence: TGCGCCAGCAGCCCCAGGACAGGGCTTGAAGCTTTCTTT. It specifies CASSPRTGLEAFF. The genes are TRBV5-1 and TRBJ1-1; TRBD1 agrees at 8 bases. Trimming removed 4 bases from V and 7 bases from J; junction bases left unmatched: 6. The CDR3 spans 13 residues. The V gene's germline CDR1 is SGHRS and CDR2 YFSETQ.

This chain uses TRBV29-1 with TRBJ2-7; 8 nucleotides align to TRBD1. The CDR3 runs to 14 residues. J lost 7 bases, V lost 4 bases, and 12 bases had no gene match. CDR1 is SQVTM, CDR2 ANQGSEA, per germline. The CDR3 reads CSVVRGQASREQYF. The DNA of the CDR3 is TGCAGCGTTGTCCGGGGACAGGCTAGCAGGGAGCAGTACTTC.

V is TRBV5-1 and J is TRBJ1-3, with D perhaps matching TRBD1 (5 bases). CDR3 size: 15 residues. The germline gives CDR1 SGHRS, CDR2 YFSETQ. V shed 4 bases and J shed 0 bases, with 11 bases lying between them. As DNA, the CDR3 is TGCGCCAGCAGCCTCGACAGCTTCTCTGGAAACACCATATATTTT. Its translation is CASSLDSFSGNTIYF.

The CDR3 DNA sequence: TGCAGCGCCGAGCGGGCCTTGAACACTGAAGCTTTCTTT. Amino acid sequence: CSAERALNTEAFF. The rearrangement joins TRBV29-1 to TRBJ1-1; D remains ambiguous. The CDR3 is 13 residues long. The germline V gene has CDR1 SQVTM and CDR2 ANQGSEA. Trimming stripped 7 bases from V and 0 bases from J, with 12 bases between.

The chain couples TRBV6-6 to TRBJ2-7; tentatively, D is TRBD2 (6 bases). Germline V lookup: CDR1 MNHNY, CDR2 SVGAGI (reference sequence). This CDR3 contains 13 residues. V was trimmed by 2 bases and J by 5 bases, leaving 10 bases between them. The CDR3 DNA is TGTGCCAGCAGTTACGGGGAGGCGAACGAGCAGTACGTC. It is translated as CASSYGEANEQYV.

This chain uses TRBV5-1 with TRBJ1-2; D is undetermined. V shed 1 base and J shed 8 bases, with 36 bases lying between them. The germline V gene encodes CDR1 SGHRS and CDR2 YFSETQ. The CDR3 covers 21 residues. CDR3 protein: CASSLISPYGGKTMGSDGYTF. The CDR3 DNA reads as TGCGCCAGCAGCTTGATCTCCCCATACGGAGGGAAGACGATGGGATCGGACGGCTACACCTTC.

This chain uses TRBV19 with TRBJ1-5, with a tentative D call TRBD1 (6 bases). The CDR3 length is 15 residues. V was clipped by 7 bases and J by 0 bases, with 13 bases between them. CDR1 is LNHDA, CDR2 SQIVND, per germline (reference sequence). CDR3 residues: CASKSGAFSNQPQHF. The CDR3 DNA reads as TGTGCCAGTAAGTCAGGGGCCTTTAGCAATCAGCCCCAGCATTTT.

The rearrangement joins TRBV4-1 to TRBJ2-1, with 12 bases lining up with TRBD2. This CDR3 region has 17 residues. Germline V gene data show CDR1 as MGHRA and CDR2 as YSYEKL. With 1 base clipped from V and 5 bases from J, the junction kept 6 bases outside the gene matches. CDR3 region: CASSQVVRLAGDNEQFF. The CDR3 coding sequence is TGCGCCAGCAGCCAAGTAGTAAGACTAGCGGGAGACAATGAGCAGTTCTTC.

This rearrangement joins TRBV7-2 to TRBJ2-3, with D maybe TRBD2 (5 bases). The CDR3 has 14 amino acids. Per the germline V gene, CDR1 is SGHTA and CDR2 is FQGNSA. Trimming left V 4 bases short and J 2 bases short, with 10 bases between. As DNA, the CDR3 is TGTGCCAGCAGCTCTGGACTCACCACAGATACGCAGTATTTT. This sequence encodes CASSSGLTTDTQYF. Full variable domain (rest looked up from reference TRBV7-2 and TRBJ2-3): GAGVSQSPSNKVTEKGKDVELRCDPISGHTALYWYRQSLGQGLEFLIYFQGNSAPDKSGLPSDRFSAERTGGSVSTLTIQRTQQEDSAVYLCASSSGLTTDTQYFGPGTRLTVL.

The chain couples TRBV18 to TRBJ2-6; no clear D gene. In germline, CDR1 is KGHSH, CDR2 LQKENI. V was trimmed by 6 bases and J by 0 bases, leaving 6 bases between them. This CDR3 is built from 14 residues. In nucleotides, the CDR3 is TGTGCCAGCTCCCTACTCTCTGGGGCCAACGTCCTGACTTTC. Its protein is CASSLLSGANVLTF.

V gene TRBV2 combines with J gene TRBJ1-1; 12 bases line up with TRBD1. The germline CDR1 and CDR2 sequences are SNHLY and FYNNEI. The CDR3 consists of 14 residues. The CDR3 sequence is CAERDRGQGTEAFF. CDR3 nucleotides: TGTGCGGAACGGGACAGGGGGCAAGGCACTGAAGCTTTCTTT.

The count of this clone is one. The CDR3 region is CASSRGRDREREGYTF. The CDR3, as DNA: TGTGCCAGCTCACGGGGCCGGGACAGGGAAAGAGAAGGCTACACCTTC. The chain joins TRBV18 to TRBJ1-2; 9 bases are shared with TRBD1. V was pared by 4 bases and J by 8 bases, with 14 bases of the junction left unmatched. From germline, CDR1 is KGHSH and CDR2 LQKENI. CDR3 length: 16 amino acids.

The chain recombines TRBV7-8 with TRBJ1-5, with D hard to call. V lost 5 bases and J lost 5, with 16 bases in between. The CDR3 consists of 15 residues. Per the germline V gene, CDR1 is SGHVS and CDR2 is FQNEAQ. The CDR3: CASSAGFDDDQPQHF. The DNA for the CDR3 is TGTGCCAGCAGCGCGGGATTCGATGACGATCAGCCCCAGCATTTT.

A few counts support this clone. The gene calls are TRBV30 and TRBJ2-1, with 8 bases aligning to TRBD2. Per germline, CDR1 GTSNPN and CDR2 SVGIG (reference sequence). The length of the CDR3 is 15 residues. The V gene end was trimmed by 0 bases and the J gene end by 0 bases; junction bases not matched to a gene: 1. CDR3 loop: CAWSVTSGSYNEQFF. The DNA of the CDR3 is TGTGCCTGGAGTGTAACTAGCGGCTCCTACAATGAGCAGTTCTTC.

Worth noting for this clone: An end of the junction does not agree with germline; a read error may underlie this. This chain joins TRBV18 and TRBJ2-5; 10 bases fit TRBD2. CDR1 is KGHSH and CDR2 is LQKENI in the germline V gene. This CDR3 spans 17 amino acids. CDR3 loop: CASSPPERGAPGLANNF. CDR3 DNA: TGTGCCAGCTCACCACCGGAGAGGGGGGCCCCGGGACTAGCGAACAACTTC. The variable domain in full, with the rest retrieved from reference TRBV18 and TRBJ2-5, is NAGVMQNPRHLVRRRGQEARLRCSPMKGHSHVYWYRQLPEEGLKFMVYLQKENIIDESGMPKERFSAEFPKEGPSILRIQQVVRGDSAAYFCASSPPERGAPGLANNFGPGTRLLVL.

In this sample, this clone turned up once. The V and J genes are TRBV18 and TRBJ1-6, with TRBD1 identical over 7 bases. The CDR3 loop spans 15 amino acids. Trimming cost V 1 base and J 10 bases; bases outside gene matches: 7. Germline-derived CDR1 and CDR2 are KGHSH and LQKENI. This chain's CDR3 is CASSPLGQEWSPLHF. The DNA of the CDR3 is TGTGCCAGCTCACCACTTGGACAGGAGTGGTCACCCCTCCACTTT.

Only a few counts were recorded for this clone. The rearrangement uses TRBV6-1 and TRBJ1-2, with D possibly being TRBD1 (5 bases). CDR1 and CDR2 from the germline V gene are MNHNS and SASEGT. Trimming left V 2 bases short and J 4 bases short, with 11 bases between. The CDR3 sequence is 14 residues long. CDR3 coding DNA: TGTGCCAGCAGTGAATGGGGCAGCCCCTATGGCTACACCTTC. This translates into CASSEWGSPYGYTF.

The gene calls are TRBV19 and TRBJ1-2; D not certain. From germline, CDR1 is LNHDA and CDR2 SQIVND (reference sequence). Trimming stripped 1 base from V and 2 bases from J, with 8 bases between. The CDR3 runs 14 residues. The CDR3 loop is CASSIGSGNYGYTF. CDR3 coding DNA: TGTGCCAGTAGTATAGGTAGCGGCAACTATGGCTACACCTTC.

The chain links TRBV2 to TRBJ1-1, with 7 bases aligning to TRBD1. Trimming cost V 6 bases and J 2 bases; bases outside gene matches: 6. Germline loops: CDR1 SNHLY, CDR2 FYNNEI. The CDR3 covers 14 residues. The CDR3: CASRDQGDNTEAFF. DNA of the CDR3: TGTGCCAGCAGAGACCAGGGGGATAACACTGAAGCTTTCTTT.